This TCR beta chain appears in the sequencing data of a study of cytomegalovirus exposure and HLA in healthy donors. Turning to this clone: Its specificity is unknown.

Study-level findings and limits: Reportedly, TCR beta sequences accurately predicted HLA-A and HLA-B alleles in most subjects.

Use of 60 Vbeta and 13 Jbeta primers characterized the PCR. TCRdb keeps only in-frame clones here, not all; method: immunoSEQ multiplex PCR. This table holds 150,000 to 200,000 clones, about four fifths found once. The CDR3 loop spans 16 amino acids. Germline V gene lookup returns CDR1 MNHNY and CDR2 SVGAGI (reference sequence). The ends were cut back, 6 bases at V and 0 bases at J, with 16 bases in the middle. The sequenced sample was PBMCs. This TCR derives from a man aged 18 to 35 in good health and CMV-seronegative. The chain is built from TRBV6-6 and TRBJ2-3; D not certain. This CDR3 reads CASSQPLGSSTDTQYF. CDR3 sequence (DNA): TGTGCCAGCAGCCAGCCCCTCGGGTCGAGCACAGATACGCAGTATTTT.